This T cell receptor (beta chain) was observed in a study of cytomegalovirus exposure and HLA in healthy donors. Whole-study findings and limits: Researchers reported in a later analysis that common viral pathogens appeared linked to several top clusters. V- and J-gene trimming of TCR beta was linked (in a later analysis) to a missense DCLRE1C variant. Presence/absence analyses treated sequencing depth as roughly uniform across donors.

Vbeta (60) and Jbeta (13) primers were used in the PCR. Sequenced by immunoSEQ multiplex PCR; TCRdb stores in-frame clones only, minus some. The repertoire includes 150,000 to 200,000 clones, around 75% of them detected once, and around 4.6% sits in the top ten. As regards this clone: The antigen remains undetermined.

Germline values: CDR1 SGHAT, CDR2 FQDESV (reference sequence). V lost 5 bases to trimming and J lost 12 bases, with 17 bases between them. CDR3 length: 13 residues. Sequenced material: PBMCs. The sequence was collected from a man in his late teens or twenties in good health and CMV-seropositive. This chain joins TRBV11-1 and TRBJ2-1, with D unresolved. CDR3 sequence: CASSPLGPRVQFF. CDR3 DNA: TGTGCCAGCAGCCCCCTTGGCCCTCGGGTGCAGTTCTTC.